This section outlines one T cell receptor (beta chain) sequence together with its context. Its antigen is unidentified. Memory CD4+ T cells were sorted as CD4+CD45RO+CD25- cells. Findings and caveats of the study: Tumor memory CD4+ T cell TCR gene usage clustered with blood and lymph node memory CD4+ cells and lymph node naive CD4+ cells. Greatest tumor Treg TCR overlap was with tumor naive CD4+ cells.

CDR1 is PRHDT and CDR2 is FYEKMQ in the germline V gene (reference sequence). CDR3 length: 16 amino acids. The ends lost 5 bases at V and 3 bases at J; junction bases unmatched: 10. Full-length variable regions came from constant-region reverse primers plus semi-nested Nested Universal Primer A PCR. From the 5' RACE reads, TCRdb called clonotypes with MiXCR, one entry per CDR3 protein. This table holds 45,000 to 70,000 distinct CDR3 sequences, roughly 28% found once. The J gene is TRBJ2-3, the V gene TRBV13, with TRBD1 matching over 8 bases. The clonotype was recovered from a female donor with breast cancer. The sample was tumor-infiltrating memory CD4+ T cells sorted from the breast tumor. Described subset: memory CD4+ T cells, CD4+CD45RO+CD25-. The CDR3, as DNA: TGTGCCAGCAGCGCGGGCGGACAGGGAAAGACAGATACGCAGTATTTT. This gives the protein CASSAGGQGKTDTQYF.